These 21 T cell receptor beta chains were all obtained from the same sample, sequenced in a study of shared clonotypes between healthy human individuals. Libraries were prepared by immunoSEQ multiplex PCR; TCRdb keeps only in-frame clonotypes and omits some of them. The sample lists under 1,100,000 clones; around 78% were seen once. The specimen was memory CD4+ T cells from PBMCs. Indicated subset: CD45RA-negative fraction. All receptors derive from a man between 18 and 35 years old in good health. Some clones in this sample may be carry-over from other donors' samples.

The genes are TRBV11-3 and TRBJ1-1; weak D call: TRBD1 (5 bases). The CDR3 covers 16 residues. V lost 5 bases and J 1 base, leaving 17 bases between the germline ends. Germline lookup yields CDR1 SGHNT and CDR2 YENEEA. The CDR3, as DNA: TGTGCCAGCAGCCGACGGGGGGGGACTGGGAACACTGAAGCTTTCTTT. Translation: CASSRRGGTGNTEAFF.

The chain links TRBV6-5 to TRBJ2-7; the match to TRBD2 covers 12 bases. The CDR3 totals 15 residues. CDR1 and CDR2 from the germline V gene are MNHEY and SVGAGI. The trim removed 2 bases at V and 4 bases at J, leaving 3 bases unmatched. This CDR3 reads CASSYKLAGGYEQYF. CDR3 nucleotide sequence: TGTGCCAGCAGTTACAAACTAGCGGGAGGATACGAGCAGTACTTC.

This clone occurred many times. This may stem from a read error, because a much larger clone lies one nucleotide away. The identical CDR3 is also encoded by other nucleotide sequences in the sample. This sequence joins TRBV28 and TRBJ1-2; D ambiguous. This CDR3 has 12 residues. Germline CDR1 and CDR2: MDHEN and SYDVKM. V lost 2 bases and J lost 2, with 3 bases in between. This CDR3 reads CASSLTNYGYTF. CDR3 nucleotide sequence: TGTGCCAGCAGTTTAACAAACTATGGCTACACCTTC.

This rearrangement joins TRBV7-3 to TRBJ1-1; D is uncertain. Trimming stripped 5 bases from V and 3 bases from J, with 10 bases between. Germline-derived CDR1 and CDR2 are SGHTA and FQGTGA. CDR3 size: 13 residues. CDR3 sequence reads: CASSISRDTEAFF. The CDR3 coding sequence is TGTGCCAGCAGCATTTCCCGAGACACTGAAGCTTTCTTT.

V usage is TRBV9 and J usage is TRBJ2-7; TRBD2 agrees at 7 bases. V lost 5 bases and J lost 5; bases outside the gene matches: 7. The CDR3 has 13 amino acids. Germline V gene data show CDR1 as SGDLS and CDR2 as YYNGEE. CDR3 amino acids: CASSKSGMNEQYF. DNA for the CDR3: TGTGCCAGCAGTAAGAGCGGGATGAACGAGCAGTACTTC.

This chain uses TRBV9 with TRBJ2-4, with no clear D. The CDR3 covers 13 residues. Per germline, CDR1 SGDLS and CDR2 YYNGEE. Trimming removed 2 bases from V and 9 bases from J, with 12 bases in between. As DNA, the CDR3 is TGTGCCAGCAGCGTGGTTCAGGAGAGCATTCAGTACTTC. It specifies CASSVVQESIQYF.

The chain recombines TRBV5-1 with TRBJ2-7; 10 bases line up with TRBD2. Per the germline V gene, CDR1 is SGHRS and CDR2 is YFSETQ. V was pared by 4 bases and J by 3 bases, with 4 bases of the junction left unmatched. The CDR3 has 14 amino acids. DNA for the CDR3: TGCGCCAGCAGCCTAGCGGGAGAAGGCTACGAGCAGTACTTC. The encoded protein is CASSLAGEGYEQYF.

J is TRBJ2-1 and V is TRBV28; 7 bases map to TRBD1. After removal of 10 bases from V and 7 bases from J, the junction contained 13 bases not matched to a gene. CDR1 MDHEN and CDR2 SYDVKM come from the germline V gene. The CDR3 has 14 amino acids. DNA for the CDR3: TGTGCCATCACAGGGGTCAGCCCAGGGAATGAGCAGTTCTTC. It codes for CAITGVSPGNEQFF.

This clone came up once. The chain carries TRBV19 and TRBJ1-2; D is unclear. Germline V lookup: CDR1 LNHDA, CDR2 SQIVND (reference sequence). V was pared by 7 bases and J by 3 bases, with 21 bases between. This CDR3 contains 16 residues. This chain's CDR3 is CASTPGRYLIDYGYTF. The DNA for the CDR3 is TGTGCCAGTACCCCGGGCAGGTACTTGATTGACTATGGCTACACCTTC.

This chain connects TRBV28 to TRBJ1-3, with D possibly being TRBD1 (5 bases). V was cut by 6 bases and J by 0 bases, with 15 bases left in between. Germline values: CDR1 MDHEN, CDR2 SYDVKM. This CDR3 has 16 amino acids. The CDR3 bases are TGTGCCAGCAGACTCAGGGTCGGGTTCTCTGGAAACACCATATATTTT. It is translated as CASRLRVGFSGNTIYF. Looking up the rest from reference TRBV28 and TRBJ1-3 gives the full variable domain: DVKVTQSSRYLVKRTGEKVFLECVQDMDHENMFWYRQDPGLGLRLIYFSYDVKMKEKGDIPEGYSVSREKKERFSLILESASTNQTSMYLCASRLRVGFSGNTIYFGEGSWLTVV.

The gene calls are TRBV18 and TRBJ2-3; TRBD1 agrees at 8 bases. The germline V gene has CDR1 KGHSH and CDR2 LQKENI. V trimming: 6 bases; J trimming: 4 bases; junction bases outside the gene matches: 12. The CDR3 contains 16 residues. The CDR3 region has the DNA TGTGCCAGCTCCCCCCCGGGCAGGGGGCAATCAGATACGCAGTATTTT. It yields the protein CASSPPGRGQSDTQYF.

The chain has TRBV28 and TRBJ1-5; unclear D gene. This CDR3 has 16 residues. Trimming pared 7 bases from V and 0 bases from J, leaving 16 bases between. Germline loops: CDR1 MDHEN, CDR2 SYDVKM. The CDR3 protein is CASTRRSGLSNQPQHF. The CDR3 DNA follows: TGTGCCAGCACCCGTCGGTCTGGGCTTAGCAATCAGCCCCAGCATTTT.

This clone has a handful of counts. Other DNA sequences within the sample encode an identical CDR3. The chain is built from TRBV27 and TRBJ2-7, with 7 bases that match TRBD2. V shed 2 bases, J shed 4 bases, and the junction held 5 bases outside the gene matches. CDR1 and CDR2 (germline): MNHEY, SMNVEV (reference sequence). The CDR3 totals 14 residues. CDR3 DNA sequence: TGTGCCAGCAGTTTAGCGGGAGTTGCGTACGAGCAGTACTTC. Amino acids: CASSLAGVAYEQYF.

This clone was seen more than once but under ten times. The chain employs TRBV6-6 and TRBJ2-7; TRBD1 matches 10 bases. Trimming removed 0 bases from V and 6 bases from J; junction bases left unmatched: 5. The CDR3 runs 15 residues. Germline assignment: CDR1 MNHNY and CDR2 SVGAGI (reference sequence). CDR3 sequence reads: CASSYSGRQGAEQYF. The CDR3, as DNA: TGTGCCAGCAGTTACTCGGGACGACAGGGGGCCGAGCAGTACTTC.

This chain joins TRBV5-1 and TRBJ1-2; D call uncertain. The CDR3 has 13 amino acids. Trimming left V 4 bases short and J 8 bases short, with 15 bases between. Per the germline V gene, CDR1 is SGHRS and CDR2 is YFSETQ. The CDR3 loop is CASSAALASGYTF. The CDR3 nucleotides read TGCGCCAGCAGCGCGGCCCTTGCCTCGGGCTACACCTTC.

This sequence joins TRBV9 and TRBJ1-3; D ambiguous. Germline V gene sequence: CDR1 SGDLS, CDR2 YYNGEE. The CDR3 has 16 residues. Trimming stripped 2 bases from V and 2 bases from J, with 14 bases between. CDR3 protein: CASSVGHGGPGNTIYF. CDR3 DNA: TGTGCCAGCAGCGTGGGCCACGGTGGCCCTGGAAACACCATATATTTT.

The chain has TRBV5-1 and TRBJ1-3; TRBD1 aligns across 7 bases. V shed 4 bases, J shed 3 bases, and the junction held 13 bases outside the gene matches. Germline CDR1 and CDR2: SGHRS and YFSETQ. This CDR3 has 17 amino acids. The chain's CDR3 is CASSLGQLVGVGNTIYF. The CDR3 nucleotides read TGCGCCAGCAGCCTGGGACAGTTGGTAGGAGTTGGAAACACCATATATTTT.

The chain links TRBV30 to TRBJ2-7, with 13 nucleotides matching TRBD2. This CDR3 is built from 15 residues. Germline trimming cut 7 bases from V and 0 bases from J; bases unmatched to any gene: 6. Per the germline V gene, CDR1 is GTSNPN and CDR2 is SVGIG (reference sequence). The CDR3 nucleotides are TGTGCCTTTCGACTAGCGGGAGGTTACTCCTACGAGCAGTACTTC. This translates into CAFRLAGGYSYEQYF.

The chain is built from TRBV4-3 and TRBJ2-7; TRBD2 matches at 9 bases. V dropped 2 bases and J dropped 7; count of bases not matched to a gene: 9. CDR3 length equals 15 residues. The germline CDR1 and CDR2 sequences are LGHNA and YSLEER. This chain's CDR3 is CASSQLAGVLWEQYF. CDR3 sequence (DNA): TGCGCCAGCAGCCAATTAGCGGGAGTCCTGTGGGAGCAGTACTTC.

To note about this clone: It may be a read error: a sequence one base away is much more abundant. CDR3 bases: TGCAGCGCACGGACTAGCGGGTCGAACACCGGGGAGCTGTTTTTT. Protein product: CSARTSGSNTGELFF. The V gene is TRBV29-1, the J gene TRBJ2-2, with TRBD2 identical over 11 bases. V lost 7 bases, J lost 0 bases, and 4 bases stayed unmatched. The length of the CDR3 is 15 residues. Germline loops: CDR1 SQVTM, CDR2 ANQGSEA.

The V call is TRBV23-1, the J call TRBJ2-5; no firm D call. TRBV23-1 is filed as an ORF, its function uncertain. The CDR3 runs to 16 residues. V was pared by 3 bases and J by 1 base, with 15 bases between. The CDR3 nucleotides read TGCGCCAGCAGTCACTCCTTGGTCCAGCTCCAAGAGACCCAGTACTTC. Amino acids: CASSHSLVQLQETQYF.